This TCR beta chain was sequenced for a study of cytomegalovirus exposure and HLA in healthy donors. Study-wide context: Among about 179 million T cells, an earlier analysis found roughly 120 million unique TCR beta sequences. Findings and limits, study-wide: Further analysis, carried out later, found HLA-associated TCR beta chains more clonally expanded than equally common other chains. Association of a missense DCLRE1C variant with TCR beta V- and J-gene trimming was reported in a later analysis. In a later analysis, a genetic analysis reported fewer productive-TCR N-insertions in an Asian-associated ancestry cluster than the cohort average.

Comments on this clone: The antigen is undetermined.

The germline V and J ends were trimmed by 0 bases and 2 bases, with 16 bases remaining between them. Germline values: CDR1 ENHRY, CDR2 SYGVKD. The CDR3 has 17 amino acids. The primer mix had 60 Vbeta and 13 Jbeta primers. Profiling relied on immunoSEQ multiplex PCR, and the TCRdb table lists in-frame clones only, not all of them. This table holds about 190,000 clones, 75% to 85% found once. The TCR comes from a woman under 30 in good health and CMV-seronegative. The V call is TRBV10-3, the J call TRBJ2-5; perhaps TRBD1 as D (5 bases). The specimen sequenced was PBMCs. The CDR3, as DNA: TGTGCCATCAGTGAGTCTAGCCAGGGCGGATATCAAGAGACCCAGTACTTC. Its protein product is CAISESSQGGYQETQYF.